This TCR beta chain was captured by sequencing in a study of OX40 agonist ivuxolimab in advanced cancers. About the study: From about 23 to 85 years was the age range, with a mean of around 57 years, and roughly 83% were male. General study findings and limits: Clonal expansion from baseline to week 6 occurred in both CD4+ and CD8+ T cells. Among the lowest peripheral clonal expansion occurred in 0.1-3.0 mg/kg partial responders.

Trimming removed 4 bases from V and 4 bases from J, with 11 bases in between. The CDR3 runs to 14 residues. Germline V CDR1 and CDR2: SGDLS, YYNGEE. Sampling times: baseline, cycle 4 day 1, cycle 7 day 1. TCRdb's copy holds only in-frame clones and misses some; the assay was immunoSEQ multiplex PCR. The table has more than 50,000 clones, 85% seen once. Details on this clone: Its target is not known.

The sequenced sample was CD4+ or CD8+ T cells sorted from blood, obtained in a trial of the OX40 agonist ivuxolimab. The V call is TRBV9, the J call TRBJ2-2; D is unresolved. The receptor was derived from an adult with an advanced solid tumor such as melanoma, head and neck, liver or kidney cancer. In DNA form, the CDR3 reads TGTGCCAGCAGCCACTGGACCGGCACCGGGGAGCTGTTTTTT. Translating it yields CASSHWTGTGELFF.